Each of the 3 T cell receptor beta chains below was sequenced from the same sample in a study of blood T cells in healthy people across ages. Next came a second PCR, run for roughly 6 to 11 cycles, which used a sample-barcoded 5' primer along with a J-beta primer mix. MiXCR was run by TCRdb on the 5' RACE reads, yielding one entry per CDR3 protein. The repertoire consists of some 1.6 million distinct CDR3 sequences, with around 36% occurring once and the leading ten covering about 11%. The specimen was blood. These receptors all come from a woman aged 30 to 39 in good health.

The genes are TRBV5-6 and TRBJ2-5; D is possibly TRBD1 (5 bases). V lost 4 bases and J 3 bases, leaving 16 bases between the germline ends. Germline CDR1 reads SGHDT; CDR2 reads YYEEEE. CDR3 length equals 15 residues. The CDR3 DNA reads TGTGCCAGCAGCAACCAGGGAATTACAGAAGAGACCCAGTACTTC. Translation gives CASSNQGITEETQYF. Combining the CDR3 with reference TRBV5-6 and TRBJ2-5 gives the whole variable domain DAGVTQSPTHLIKTRGQQVTLRCSPKSGHDTVSWYQQALGQGPQFIFQYYEEEERQRGNFPDRFSGHQFPNYSSELNVNALLLGDSALYLCASSNQGITEETQYFGPGTRLLVL.

The chain carries TRBV3-1 and TRBJ2-1; the match to TRBD2 covers 12 bases. This CDR3 region has 16 residues. The trim removed 2 bases at V and 4 bases at J, leaving 3 bases unmatched. Germline values: CDR1 LGHDT, CDR2 YNNKEL (reference sequence). The chain's CDR3 is CASSQPLAGGYNEQFF. CDR3 DNA: TGTGCCAGCAGCCAACCGCTAGCGGGGGGGTACAATGAGCAGTTCTTC.

The chain joins TRBV3-1 to TRBJ2-7; tentatively, D is TRBD2 (5 bases). The V end was cut by 1 base, the J end by 3 bases, with 10 bases between. The CDR3 consists of 14 residues. Germline V gene data show CDR1 as LGHDT and CDR2 as YNNKEL (reference sequence). The CDR3 reads CASSQAGRGYEQYF. Here the CDR3 DNA reads TGTGCCAGCAGCCAAGCGGGTCGGGGCTACGAGCAGTACTTC.